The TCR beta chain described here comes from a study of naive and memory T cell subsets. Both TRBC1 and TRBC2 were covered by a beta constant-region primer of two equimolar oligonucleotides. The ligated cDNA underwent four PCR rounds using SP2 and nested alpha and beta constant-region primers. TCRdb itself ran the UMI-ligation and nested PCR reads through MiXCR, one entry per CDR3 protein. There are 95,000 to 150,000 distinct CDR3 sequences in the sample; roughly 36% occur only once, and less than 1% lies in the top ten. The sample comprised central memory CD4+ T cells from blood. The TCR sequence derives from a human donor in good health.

In DNA form, the CDR3 reads TGCAGTGCTAGAGATGGGATGTCCGGGACAGGGAGAGGCTACACCTTC. Protein: CSARDGMSGTGRGYTF. The chain uses TRBV20-1 and TRBJ1-2; 9 positions match TRBD1. The CDR3 is 16 residues long. V was pared by 0 bases and J by 8 bases, with 13 bases of the junction left unmatched. CDR1 is DFQATT and CDR2 is SNEGSKA in the germline V gene (reference sequence).